These 13 T cell receptor beta chains were all obtained from the same sample, sequenced in a study of blood T cells in healthy people across ages. Sample-barcoded 5' priming and a J-beta primer mix drove a second PCR of 7 to 11 cycles. One entry per CDR3 protein, called by TCRdb with MiXCR from the 5' RACE reads. The sample has around 500,000 distinct CDR3 sequences, about 25% seen once. Separately, the same data were catalogued under a study of T cells of mothers and their children.

The sequenced material came from blood. The source of these receptors is a boy between 2 and 15 years old in good health.

V gene TRBV9 combines with J gene TRBJ1-5; no clear D gene. V dropped 4 bases and J dropped 0 bases, with 11 bases sitting between them. The CDR3 contains 15 residues. The V gene's germline CDR1 is SGDLS and CDR2 YYNGEE. CDR3 nucleotide sequence: TGTGCCAGCAGCCCGAGTAGCCATAGCAATCAGCCCCAGCATTTT. Its protein is CASSPSSHSNQPQHF.

The table lists this clonotype with a few counts. The gene calls are TRBV2 and TRBJ2-7; no reliable D call. The V end lost 6 bases, the J end lost 3 bases, and 12 bases lay between the germline ends. The germline CDR1 and CDR2 sequences are SNHLY and FYNNEI. The CDR3 sequence is 13 residues long. The CDR3 here is CASSPDRNYEQYF. CDR3 nucleotide sequence: TGTGCCAGCAGCCCCGATAGGAACTACGAGCAGTACTTC.

In its sample, this clonotype was seen a few times. The chain employs TRBV12-3 or TRBV12-4 and TRBJ2-5; 7 bases align to TRBD1. TRBJ2-7 matches the DNA end more closely, so the J call is doubtful. This CDR3 is 14 amino acids long. The CDR3 DNA is TGTGCCAGCAGTCACCGGGACAGATTCTACGAGCAGTACTTC. Translation: CASSHRDRFYEQYF.

The J gene is TRBJ2-1, the V gene TRBV7-3, with 12 bases lining up with TRBD2. This CDR3 spans 15 amino acids. V lost 4 bases to trimming and J lost 6 bases; unmatched junction nucleotides: 4. Germline V gives CDR1 SGHTA, CDR2 FQGTGA. CDR3: CASSSLAGGLNEQFF. The CDR3 DNA reads as TGTGCCAGCAGCTCTCTAGCGGGGGGGCTCAATGAGCAGTTCTTC.

This clonotype appeared a few times. The CDR3 bases are TGCAGCGTCCAATGGGAACAGGACCACTCCTACGAGCAGTACTTC. This codes for CSVQWEQDHSYEQYF. J is TRBJ2-7 and V is TRBV29-1, with TRBD1 as a possible D gene (5 bases). The CDR3 has 15 amino acids. The V gene's germline CDR1 is SQVTM and CDR2 ANQGSEA. With 6 bases removed from V and 0 bases from J, the gap between germline ends came to 18 bases.

This clonotype has a single count. The chain has TRBV2 and TRBJ2-5; 8 bases match TRBD1. Unmatched junction bases numbered 8, after V lost 6 bases and J lost 5 bases. CDR3 size: 14 residues. Germline V CDR1 and CDR2: SNHLY, FYNNEI. CDR3 bases: TGTGCCAGCAGCTCGGACAGGGCGGATGAGACCCAGTACTTC. Translated: CASSSDRADETQYF.

The CDR3 coding sequence is TGTGCCAGCAGCTTAATGGCTGAAGGCTACACCTTC. The encoded protein is CASSLMAEGYTF. The rearrangement links TRBV7-9 to TRBJ1-2; the D is unclear. The V gene lost 2 bases and the J gene lost 8 bases, with 9 bases spanning the gap. Germline V lookup: CDR1 SEHNR, CDR2 FQNEAQ (reference sequence). The CDR3 has 12 residues.

This rearrangement joins TRBV20-1 to TRBJ2-5, with 7 bases matching TRBD2. Looked up from germline, CDR1 is DFQATT and CDR2 is SNEGSKA (reference sequence). CDR3 length: 13 residues. V shed 5 bases, J shed 4 bases, and the junction held 7 bases outside the gene matches. The CDR3 loop is CSAARDYGETQYF. The CDR3, as DNA: TGCAGTGCTGCCCGGGACTACGGAGAGACCCAGTACTTC.

Only a few counts were recorded for this clonotype. The genes are TRBV12-3 or TRBV12-4 and TRBJ2-5, with D hard to call. Trimming pared 0 bases from V and 1 base from J, leaving 6 bases between. The CDR3 is made up of 14 amino acids. The CDR3 region has the DNA TGTGCCAGCAGTTTAGCGACGGTCCAAGAGACCCAGTACTTC. It yields the protein CASSLATVQETQYF.

This clonotype came up a few times. This chain joins TRBV12-3 or TRBV12-4 and TRBJ2-5; D assignment may be TRBD1 or TRBD2 (5 bases each). The CDR3 sequence is 13 residues long. Trimming pared 10 bases from V and 2 bases from J, leaving 14 bases between. CDR3 in DNA: TGTGCCACCTCGGGACGGGGACAAGAGACCCAGTACTTC. It is translated as CATSGRGQETQYF.

Remarks on this clonotype: The junction departs from the called germline gene at one end, perhaps through a read error. The chain has TRBV5-1 and TRBJ2-7; perhaps TRBD2 as D (5 bases). The CDR3 consists of 15 residues. Per the germline V gene, CDR1 is SGHRS and CDR2 is YFSETQ. CDR3: CASSLGVSGAYEQHF. For the CDR3, the DNA is TGCGCCAGCAGCTTGGGTGTCAGCGGAGCCTACGAGCAGCACTTC.

This clonotype was seen a handful of times. The chain carries TRBV20-1 and TRBJ2-7; the match to TRBD2 covers 12 bases. The CDR3 length is 13 residues. V trimming: 6 bases; J trimming: 1 base; junction bases outside the gene matches: 1. Germline CDR1 is DFQATT and CDR2 is SNEGSKA (reference sequence). CDR3 nucleotides: TGCAGTGCCACTAGCGGGAGGTCCTACGAGCAGTACTTC. The encoded protein is CSATSGRSYEQYF.

The rearrangement links TRBV9 to TRBJ1-4; tentatively, D is TRBD1 (6 bases). This CDR3 comprises 15 residues. The V end lost 0 bases, the J end lost 8 bases, and 14 bases lay between the germline ends. Germline CDR1 SGDLS, CDR2 YYNGEE. CDR3 loop: CASSVDLGAGEKLFF. For the CDR3, the DNA is TGTGCCAGCAGCGTAGATCTGGGGGCAGGAGAAAAACTGTTTTTT. Drawing the rest from reference TRBV9 and TRBJ1-4, the complete variable domain is DSGVTQTPKHLITATGQRVTLRCSPRSGDLSVYWYQQSLDQGLQFLIQYYNGEERAKGNILERFSAQQFPDLHSELNLSSLELGDSALYFCASSVDLGAGEKLFFGSGTQLSVL.